Following are 15 T cell receptor beta chains from one sample sequenced in a study of blood T cell repertoires in COVID-19. Here immunoSEQ multiplex PCR was the method, and the copy in TCRdb shows in-frame clones only, minus some. The sample carries about 150,000 clones, around 89% recorded once. The sample was peripheral blood. All receptors come from a woman between 40 and 50 years old with acute or convalescent COVID-19.

The chain uses TRBV2 and TRBJ2-3; D may be TRBD2 (6 bases). The CDR3 loop spans 14 amino acids. Germline CDR1 is SNHLY and CDR2 is FYNNEI. V was clipped by 8 bases and J by 0 bases, with 12 bases between them. This CDR3 is CASSRDFSTDTQYF. The CDR3 region has the DNA TGTGCCAGCTCCCGGGACTTTAGCACAGATACGCAGTATTTT.

The chain joins TRBV6-6 to TRBJ2-2, with unresolved D. CDR1 and CDR2 from the germline V gene are MNHNY and SVGAGI (reference sequence). V gave up 8 bases and J gave up 2 bases, with 9 bases separating them. The CDR3 has 13 amino acids. CDR3 in amino acids: CASFTGNTGELFF. The CDR3 DNA sequence: TGTGCCAGCTTCACGGGTAACACCGGGGAGCTGTTTTTT.

V gene TRBV27 combines with J gene TRBJ2-7; 9 nucleotides agree with TRBD2. This CDR3 comprises 19 residues. V gave up 2 bases and J gave up 2 bases; unmatched junction bases: 16. Germline V gene data show CDR1 as MNHEY and CDR2 as SMNVEV (reference sequence). The CDR3 sequence: CASSLGSWSGGPATYEQYF. Written as DNA, the CDR3 is TGTGCCAGCAGTTTAGGATCTTGGAGCGGGGGGCCGGCGACCTACGAGCAGTACTTC.

This chain connects TRBV24-1 to TRBJ1-5; TRBD1 aligns across 10 bases. Germline CDR1 reads KGHDR; CDR2 reads SFDVKD. V trimming: 4 bases; J trimming: 5 bases; junction bases outside the gene matches: 4. The CDR3 length is 15 residues. The CDR3 nucleotides read TGTGCCACCAGTGAGGGGACAGGGGTTGATCAGCCCCAGCATTTT. The encoded protein is CATSEGTGVDQPQHF.

V and J are TRBV4-1 and TRBJ2-1; TRBD1 is a possible D gene (5 bases). Germline assignment: CDR1 MGHRA and CDR2 YSYEKL. The V end was cut by 1 base, the J end by 9 bases, with 16 bases between. CDR3 length: 15 residues. CDR3 sequence (DNA): TGCGCCAGCAGCCAAGTGCAGGGTTTATCTGGTGAGCAGTTCTTC. Translated, it gives CASSQVQGLSGEQFF.

This clone occurred once. V is TRBV28 and J is TRBJ1-1; TRBD1 agrees at 8 bases. The CDR3 is 13 residues long. Germline loops: CDR1 MDHEN, CDR2 SYDVKM. Unmatched junction bases numbered 3, after V lost 6 bases and J lost 3 bases. CDR3 region: CASSQGAHTEAFF. The CDR3 region has the DNA TGTGCCAGCAGCCAGGGGGCACACACTGAAGCTTTCTTT.

V is TRBV6-5 and J is TRBJ1-6; D perhaps matches TRBD1 (5 bases). Germline V gene sequence: CDR1 MNHEY, CDR2 SVGAGI. The V end lost 2 bases, the J end lost 6 bases, and 8 bases lay between the germline ends. This CDR3 spans 14 amino acids. CDR3 DNA sequence: TGTGCCAGCAGTTACAGGGGCGGTAATTCACCCCTCCACTTT. This encodes CASSYRGGNSPLHF.

The chain couples TRBV24-1 to TRBJ1-5; 9 nucleotides match TRBD1. This CDR3 is built from 16 residues. V lost 3 bases and J lost 6; bases outside the gene matches: 8. In germline, CDR1 is KGHDR, CDR2 SFDVKD. The CDR3 bases are TGTGCCACCAGTGATGCCGGGACAGGGACGGTTCAGCCCCAGCATTTT. Amino acids: CATSDAGTGTVQPQHF.

V is TRBV19 and J is TRBJ1-2; 8 bases map to TRBD1. From germline, CDR1 is LNHDA and CDR2 SQIVND (reference sequence). J was trimmed by 5 bases and V by 6 bases; bases with no gene match: 11. This CDR3 contains 15 residues. DNA for the CDR3: TGTGCCAGTAGAATTTGGACAGGGTCTGGATATGGCTACACCTTC. Protein product: CASRIWTGSGYGYTF.

CDR3 amino acids: CAWSATGGFEKLFF. The DNA of the CDR3 is TGTGCCTGGAGCGCGACAGGGGGCTTTGAAAAACTGTTTTTT. The chain employs TRBV30 and TRBJ1-4; 10 positions agree with TRBD1. CDR1 is GTSNPN and CDR2 is SVGIG in the germline V gene (reference sequence). The CDR3 is 14 residues long. V lost 3 bases to trimming and J lost 7 bases; unmatched junction nucleotides: 5. Full variable domain (missing parts from reference TRBV30 and TRBJ1-4): SQTIHQWPATLVQPVGSPLSLECTVEGTSNPNLYWYRQAAGRGLQLLFYSVGIGQISSEVPQNLSASRPQDRQFILSSKKLLLSDSGFYLCAWSATGGFEKLFFGSGTQLSVL.

This clone has just one count. The CDR3 sequence: CASRRGGSYNSPLHF. Written as DNA, the CDR3 is TGTGCCAGCAGGAGGGGGGGTTCCTATAATTCACCCCTCCACTTT. The gene calls are TRBV6-4 and TRBJ1-6; a weak D match, TRBD1 (6 bases). The length of the CDR3 is 15 residues. Germline V lookup: CDR1 MRHNA, CDR2 SNTAGT. V lost 6 bases to trimming and J lost 1 base, with 10 bases between them.

A single count supports this clone. CDR3 in amino acids: CSASRGGAYNEQFF. CDR3 nucleotide sequence: TGCAGCGCCTCCCGCGGGGGGGCCTACAATGAGCAGTTCTTC. The chain is built from TRBV29-1 and TRBJ2-1, with TRBD2 identical over 9 bases. The trim removed 7 bases at V and 2 bases at J, leaving 6 bases unmatched. The CDR3 contains 14 residues. Germline loops: CDR1 SQVTM, CDR2 ANQGSEA.

The chain combines TRBV28 with TRBJ2-7; TRBD2 aligns across 7 bases. The CDR3 consists of 14 residues. CDR1 and CDR2 (germline): MDHEN, SYDVKM. The trim removed 4 bases at V and 5 bases at J, leaving 8 bases unmatched. Here the CDR3 reads CASSSSGVSDEQYF. For the CDR3, the DNA is TGTGCCAGCAGTTCGAGCGGGGTTTCGGACGAGCAGTACTTC.

The J gene is TRBJ2-7, the V gene TRBV7-3, with 8 bases aligning to TRBD1. The CDR3 length is 17 residues. Trimming cost V 2 bases and J 3 bases; bases outside gene matches: 12. Germline CDR1 reads SGHTA; CDR2 reads FQGTGA. CDR3 in DNA: TGTGCCAGCAGCTTAGGTTTTAACGGGACAGGCTACTACGAGCAGTACTTC. This sequence encodes CASSLGFNGTGYYEQYF.

This chain joins TRBV15 and TRBJ1-3, with D uncertain. Germline CDR1 LNHNV, CDR2 YYDKDF (reference sequence). The germline V and J ends were trimmed by 1 base and 4 bases, with 8 bases remaining between them. This CDR3 is 14 amino acids long. CDR3 DNA sequence: TGTGCCACCAGCAGAGGTGAACAGGGAAACACCATATATTTT. This translates into CATSRGEQGNTIYF. Combining the CDR3 with reference TRBV15 and TRBJ1-3 gives the whole variable domain DAMVIQNPRYQVTQFGKPVTLSCSQTLNHNVMYWYQQKSSQAPKLLFHYYDKDFNNEADTPDNFQSRRPNTSFCFLDIRSPGLGDTAMYLCATSRGEQGNTIYFGEGSWLTVV.